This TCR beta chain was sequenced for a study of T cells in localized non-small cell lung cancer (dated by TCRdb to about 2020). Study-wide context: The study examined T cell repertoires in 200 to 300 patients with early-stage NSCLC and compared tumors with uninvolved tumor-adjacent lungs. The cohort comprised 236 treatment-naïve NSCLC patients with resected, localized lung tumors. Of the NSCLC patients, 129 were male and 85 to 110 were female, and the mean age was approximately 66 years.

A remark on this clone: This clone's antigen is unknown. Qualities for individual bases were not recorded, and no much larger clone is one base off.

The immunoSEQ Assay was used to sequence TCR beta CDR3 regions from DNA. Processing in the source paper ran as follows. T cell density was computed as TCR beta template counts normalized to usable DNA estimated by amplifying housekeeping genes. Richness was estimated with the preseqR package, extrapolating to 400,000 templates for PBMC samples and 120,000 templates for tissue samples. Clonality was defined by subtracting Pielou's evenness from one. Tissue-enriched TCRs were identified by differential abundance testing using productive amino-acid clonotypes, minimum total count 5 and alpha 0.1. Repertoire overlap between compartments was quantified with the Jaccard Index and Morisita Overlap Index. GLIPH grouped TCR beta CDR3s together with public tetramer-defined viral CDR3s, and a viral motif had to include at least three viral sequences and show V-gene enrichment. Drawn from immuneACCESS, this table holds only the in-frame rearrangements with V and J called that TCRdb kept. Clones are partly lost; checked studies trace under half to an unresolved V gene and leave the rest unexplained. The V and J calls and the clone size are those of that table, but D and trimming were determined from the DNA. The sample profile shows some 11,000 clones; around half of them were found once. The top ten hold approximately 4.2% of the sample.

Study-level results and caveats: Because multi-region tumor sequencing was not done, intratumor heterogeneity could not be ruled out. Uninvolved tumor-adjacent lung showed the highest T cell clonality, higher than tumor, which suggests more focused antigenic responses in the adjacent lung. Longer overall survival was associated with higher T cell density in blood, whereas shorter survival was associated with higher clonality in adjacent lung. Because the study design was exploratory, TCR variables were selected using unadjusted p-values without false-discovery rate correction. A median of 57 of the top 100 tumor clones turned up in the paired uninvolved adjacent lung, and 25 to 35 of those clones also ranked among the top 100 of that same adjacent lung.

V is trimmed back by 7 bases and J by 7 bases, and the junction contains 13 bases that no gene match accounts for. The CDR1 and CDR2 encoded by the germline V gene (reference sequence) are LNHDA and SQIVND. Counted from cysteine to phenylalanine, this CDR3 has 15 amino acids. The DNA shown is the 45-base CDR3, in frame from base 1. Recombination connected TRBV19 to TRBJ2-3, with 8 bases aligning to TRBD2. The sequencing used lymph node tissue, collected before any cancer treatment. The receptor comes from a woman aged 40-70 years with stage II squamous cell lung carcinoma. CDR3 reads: CASIPRAGGGYTQYF. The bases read TGTGCCAGTATCCCCCGCGCGGGAGGCGGTTATACGCAGTATTTT.